A selection of T cell receptor beta chains follows, all from one sample in a study of T cell repertoires in cytomegalovirus infection. Each CDR3 protein is one row after TCRdb ran MiXCR on the reads. The sample has about 250,000 distinct CDR3 sequences; 12% are singletons. Sequencing was done on a sample of PBMCs. Receptors originate from a human donor in good health (CMV status not recorded). Some clones in this sample may be carry-over from other donors' samples. Each CDR3 is given with its conserved first and last residue. The order of the fields is CDR3 DNA, CDR3 protein, D gene, CDR3 length, V gene, clone size, J gene. A D gene is named only where the DNA matches it firmly. For some rows the clone size is stated as once, few or many, or as a class when expanded; others skip it.

cdr3_nt: TGTGCCAGCAGTTTTTCCCCCCAGGGCGCCAATTCACCCCTCCACTTT
cdr3_aa: CASSFSPQGANSPLHF
d_call: .
cdr3_length: 16
v_call: TRBV12-3/TRBV12-4
clone_size: .
j_call: TRBJ1-6

cdr3_nt: TGTGCCAGCAGTGAATCCGGGTTGGAGCAGTACTTC
cdr3_aa: CASSESGLEQYF
d_call: .
cdr3_length: 12
v_call: TRBV2
clone_size: .
j_call: TRBJ2-7

cdr3_nt: TGCAGTGCCGCGGGGTCTAGCGGGGGGCCGGGGAATGAGCAGTTCTTC
cdr3_aa: CSAAGSSGGPGNEQFF
d_call: TRBD2
cdr3_length: 16
v_call: TRBV20-1
clone_size: few
j_call: TRBJ2-1

cdr3_nt: TGTGCCAGCTCACCCTCCCTTGCAGGGGTCTACGAGCAGTACTTC
cdr3_aa: CASSPSLAGVYEQYF
d_call: .
cdr3_length: 15
v_call: TRBV18
clone_size: many
j_call: TRBJ2-7

cdr3_nt: TGTGCCAGCAGCTTAGCGGGGAACGGGGAGACCCAGTACTTC
cdr3_aa: CASSLAGNGETQYF
d_call: .
cdr3_length: 14
v_call: TRBV7-2
clone_size: many
j_call: TRBJ2-5

cdr3_nt: TGTGCCAGCAGCTTAGGAGGACAGGTTAGCTACGAGCAGTACTTC
cdr3_aa: CASSLGGQVSYEQYF
d_call: TRBD1
cdr3_length: 15
v_call: TRBV7-2
clone_size: many
j_call: TRBJ2-7

cdr3_nt: TGTGCCAGCAGCAACAGGGGGGACACCGGGGAGCTGTTTTTT
cdr3_aa: CASSNRGDTGELFF
d_call: TRBD1
cdr3_length: 14
v_call: TRBV6-2/TRBV6-3
clone_size: few
j_call: TRBJ2-2

cdr3_nt: TGCAGTGCTAGGGCGGGGGGGCCCTTCAATGAGCAGTTCTTC
cdr3_aa: CSARAGGPFNEQFF
d_call: TRBD2
cdr3_length: 14
v_call: TRBV20-1
clone_size: .
j_call: TRBJ2-1

cdr3_nt: TGCAGTGCAGGACATAGCAATCAGCCCCAGCATTTT
cdr3_aa: CSAGHSNQPQHF
d_call: .
cdr3_length: 12
v_call: TRBV20-1
clone_size: few
j_call: TRBJ1-5

cdr3_nt: TGTGCCATCAGTGAGTCGGCCCCGGGGACTGGGGCCAACGTCCTGACTTTC
cdr3_aa: CAISESAPGTGANVLTF
d_call: .
cdr3_length: 17
v_call: TRBV10-3
clone_size: many
j_call: TRBJ2-6

cdr3_nt: TGTGCCAGCAGTGGGGACCTTGTCTCTGAAGCTTTCTTT
cdr3_aa: CASSGDLVSEAFF
d_call: .
cdr3_length: 13
v_call: TRBV25-1
clone_size: few
j_call: TRBJ1-1

cdr3_nt: TGCAGCGCCACAGGGGGGGGGGAGACCCAGTACTTC
cdr3_aa: CSATGGGETQYF
d_call: .
cdr3_length: 12
v_call: TRBV29-1
clone_size: once
j_call: TRBJ2-5

cdr3_nt: TGCAGTGCTAGATCCGGACTCCGATACAATGAGCAGTTCTTC
cdr3_aa: CSARSGLRYNEQFF
d_call: .
cdr3_length: 14
v_call: TRBV20-1
clone_size: few
j_call: TRBJ2-1